A single sample is the source of the 25 T cell receptor beta chains below, sequenced in a study of T cell responses to AZD1222 COVID-19 vaccine. The protocol was immunoSEQ multiplex PCR, while the TCRdb copy is restricted to in-frame clones and leaves out a portion. The repertoire consists of tens of thousands of clones, with around 83% occurring once and the leading ten covering over 15%. Sequences were derived from peripheral blood, sampled on day 0 of AZD1222 vaccination. The origin of the receptors is an adult in good health.

The chain is built from TRBV4-3 and TRBJ1-1; D gene unclear. This CDR3 is built from 16 residues. The germline V gene has CDR1 LGHNA and CDR2 YSLEER. V lost 1 base and J lost 1, with 13 bases in between. The CDR3 nucleotides are TGCGCCAGCAGCCAAGTGGCAGGACTTCCGAACACTGAAGCTTTCTTT. It translates to CASSQVAGLPNTEAFF.

V gene TRBV5-4 combines with J gene TRBJ1-2; a weak D match, TRBD1 (5 bases). CDR3 length: 13 residues. CDR1 and CDR2 from the germline V gene are SGHNT and YYREEE (reference sequence). The germline V and J ends were trimmed by 0 bases and 6 bases, with 9 bases remaining between them. The CDR3 sequence: CASSLASGHGYTF. The CDR3 coding sequence is TGTGCCAGCAGCTTGGCATCGGGACATGGCTACACCTTC.

The J gene is TRBJ1-3, the V gene TRBV5-6; D is undetermined. Trimming took 3 bases from V and 6 from J, leaving 13 bases between them. The germline V gene has CDR1 SGHDT and CDR2 YYEEEE. The CDR3 loop spans 14 amino acids. The CDR3 is CASSWYAGSNTIYF. CDR3 DNA sequence: TGTGCCAGCAGCTGGTACGCCGGGTCAAACACCATATATTTT.

V usage is TRBV5-1 and J usage is TRBJ2-1; the D is unclear. Germline lookup yields CDR1 SGHRS and CDR2 YFSETQ. The CDR3 sequence is 15 residues long. Deletions cut 0 bases from V and 2 bases from J, with 9 bases between. For the CDR3, the DNA is TGCGCCAGCAGCTTGGGGCAGGATACCTACAATGAGCAGTTCTTC. Residues: CASSLGQDTYNEQFF.

The chain links TRBV18 to TRBJ2-7; possibly TRBD1 or TRBD2 for D (5 bases each). Germline-derived CDR1 and CDR2 are KGHSH and LQKENI. CDR3 length: 14 residues. Trimming removed 3 bases from V and 5 bases from J, with 14 bases in between. CDR3 coding DNA: TGTGCCAGCTCACCCGTGGGAGCAGGGAACGAGCAGTACTTC. This translates into CASSPVGAGNEQYF.

The chain employs TRBV6-6 and TRBJ2-1; TRBD2 aligns across 10 bases. The CDR3 extends over 18 amino acids. Losses at the gene ends were 5 bases for V and 0 bases for J; bases not matched to a gene: 10. Looked up from germline, CDR1 is MNHNY and CDR2 is SVGAGI (reference sequence). The CDR3 DNA follows: TGTGCCAGCAGTCACCCGGGACTAGCGAGATTCTCCTACAATGAGCAGTTCTTC. It is translated as CASSHPGLARFSYNEQFF.

This chain links TRBV12-3 or TRBV12-4 with TRBJ1-1; no clear D gene. The V and J ends lost 5 bases and 11 bases respectively, with 15 bases between them. CDR3 length: 12 amino acids. DNA for the CDR3: TGTGCCAGCAGTCAGGCCCTCACCGGGGCTTTCTTT. As protein: CASSQALTGAFF.

The chain recombines TRBV18 with TRBJ1-5; maybe TRBD1 (5 bases). This CDR3 is 13 amino acids long. CDR1 is KGHSH, CDR2 LQKENI, per germline. Trimming cost V 6 bases and J 4 bases, with 10 bases left between them. CDR3 protein: CASSQGRNQPQHF. The DNA for the CDR3 is TGTGCCAGCTCGCAGGGACGAAATCAGCCCCAGCATTTT. The variable domain in full, completed from reference TRBV18 and TRBJ1-5, reads NAGVMQNPRHLVRRRGQEARLRCSPMKGHSHVYWYRQLPEEGLKFMVYLQKENIIDESGMPKERFSAEFPKEGPSILRIQQVVRGDSAAYFCASSQGRNQPQHFGDGTRLSIL.

J is TRBJ2-2 and V is TRBV4-3; TRBD2 aligns across 10 bases. The germline V gene has CDR1 LGHNA and CDR2 YSLEER. The ends lost 0 bases at V and 0 bases at J; junction bases unmatched: 4. This CDR3 has 18 amino acids. The DNA for the CDR3 is TGCGCCAGCAGCCAAGATAGCGGACTAGCGGCGAACACCGGGGAGCTGTTTTTT. Protein product: CASSQDSGLAANTGELFF.

The V and J genes are TRBV7-7 and TRBJ2-2; 9 bases align to TRBD2. J was trimmed by 6 bases and V by 5 bases; bases with no gene match: 7. This CDR3 contains 15 residues. The germline CDR1 and CDR2 sequences are SSHAT and FNYEAQ (reference sequence). CDR3: CASSGSGSEAGELFF. The CDR3 nucleotides are TGTGCCAGCAGCGGTAGCGGGAGTGAGGCCGGGGAGCTGTTTTTT. Supplemented by reference TRBV7-7 and TRBJ2-2, the full variable domain reads GAGVSQSPRYKVTKRGQDVTLRCDPISSHATLYWYQQALGQGPEFLTYFNYEAQPDKSGLPSDRFSAERPEGSISTLTIQRTEQRDSAMYRCASSGSGSEAGELFFGEGSRLTVL.

V gene TRBV28 combines with J gene TRBJ2-7; D call uncertain. The germline gives CDR1 MDHEN, CDR2 SYDVKM. V dropped 7 bases and J dropped 7 bases, with 14 bases sitting between them. This CDR3 contains 12 residues. The CDR3 nucleotides read TGTGCCAGCAAGGGAACGATGGGGGAGCAGTACGTC. Translation gives CASKGTMGEQYV.

The genes are TRBV2 and TRBJ2-1, with 14 bases identical to TRBD2. This CDR3 comprises 15 residues. Trimming at V came to 6 bases and at J to 5 bases, leaving 3 bases not matched to a gene. Germline assignment: CDR1 SNHLY and CDR2 FYNNEI. CDR3 region: CASRMGLAGDNEQFF. CDR3 DNA: TGTGCCAGCAGGATGGGACTAGCGGGAGACAATGAGCAGTTCTTC.

This clone appeared a few times. The chain joins TRBV28 to TRBJ2-7; either TRBD1 or TRBD2 may supply D (5 bases each). Germline CDR1 MDHEN, CDR2 SYDVKM. The CDR3 is 13 residues long. Trimming pared 8 bases from V and 3 bases from J, leaving 14 bases between. This chain's CDR3 is CASRPGPDYEQYF. The CDR3 bases are TGTGCCAGCCGACCGGGACCAGACTACGAGCAGTACTTC.

The chain links TRBV28 to TRBJ1-4; 9 positions match TRBD1. The V gene end was trimmed by 5 bases and the J gene end by 5 bases; junction bases not matched to a gene: 6. CDR1 MDHEN and CDR2 SYDVKM come from the germline V gene. This CDR3 comprises 15 residues. As DNA, the CDR3 is TGTGCCAGCAGTACCCTACAGGGGGCAAATGAAAAACTGTTTTTT. Its protein is CASSTLQGANEKLFF.

This clone appeared a single time. J is TRBJ2-7 and V is TRBV28, with 10 positions matching TRBD1. The junction had 11 bases not matched to a gene; V was cut back by 4 bases and J by 5 bases. The CDR3 is 16 residues long. Germline-derived CDR1 and CDR2 are MDHEN and SYDVKM. Here the CDR3 DNA reads TGTGCCAGCAGTTCCCCCGGGGCGGGACAGGGGAACGAGCAGTACTTC. It encodes CASSSPGAGQGNEQYF.

The chain links TRBV12-3 or TRBV12-4 to TRBJ1-2; D is unresolved. CDR3 size: 13 residues. Between the trimmed V and J ends, which lost 7 bases and 5 bases, there was a span of 14 bases. The CDR3 DNA reads as TGTGCCAGCAAAATGGACGCTACATATGGCTACACCTTC. It yields the protein CASKMDATYGYTF.

DNA for the CDR3: TGCGCCAGCAGCTTGGCCATAGGCCAACCAGATACGCAGTATTTT. Translation: CASSLAIGQPDTQYF. This chain connects TRBV5-1 to TRBJ2-3; D uncertain. V was shortened by 0 bases and J by 4 bases, with 12 bases between the two germline ends. CDR1 is SGHRS and CDR2 is YFSETQ in the germline V gene. This CDR3 contains 15 residues.

J is TRBJ2-1 and V is TRBV4-1; D not certain. Trimming left V 4 bases short and J 10 bases short, with 14 bases between. The CDR3 is made up of 13 amino acids. Germline-derived CDR1 and CDR2 are MGHRA and YSYEKL. The CDR3 loop is CASSLLNGLEQFF. The CDR3 region has the DNA TGCGCCAGCAGCCTCCTAAACGGCCTGGAGCAGTTCTTC.

The rearrangement links TRBV3-1 (or the pseudogene TRBV3-2) to TRBJ1-1; D ambiguous. This CDR3 has 12 residues. Germline V CDR1 and CDR2: LGHDT, YNNKEL (reference sequence). V was pared by 5 bases and J by 0 bases, with 4 bases between. CDR3 amino acids: CASSELNTEAFF. CDR3 in DNA: TGTGCCAGCAGCGAGCTGAACACTGAAGCTTTCTTT.

In its sample, this clone was seen a few times. The V call is TRBV6-2 or TRBV6-3, the J call TRBJ2-3, with TRBD2 matching over 11 bases. From germline, CDR1 is MNHEY and CDR2 SVGEGT. V was clipped by 5 bases and J by 4 bases; unmatched bases: 8. CDR3 size: 16 residues. The CDR3 loop is CASSLLAGGLPDTQYF. CDR3 DNA: TGTGCCAGCAGTCTGTTAGCGGGAGGGCTCCCAGATACGCAGTATTTT.

The rearrangement joins TRBV9 to TRBJ2-7; weak D call: TRBD1 (6 bases). This CDR3 is 14 amino acids long. V shed 4 bases and J shed 3 bases, with 14 bases lying between them. Germline CDR1 SGDLS, CDR2 YYNGEE. As DNA, the CDR3 is TGTGCCAGCAGCCTTCAGGGGAAGGTCTACGAGCAGTACTTC. Encoded protein: CASSLQGKVYEQYF.

The chain couples TRBV15 to TRBJ2-7, with unresolved D. The V end lost 0 bases, the J end lost 4 bases, and 7 bases lay between the germline ends. This CDR3 is built from 13 residues. Germline-derived CDR1 and CDR2 are LNHNV and YYDKDF (reference sequence). The CDR3 region has the DNA TGTGCCACCAGCAGAGAAAAAGTATACGAGCAGTACTTC. It is translated as CATSREKVYEQYF.

The gene calls are TRBV10-3 and TRBJ1-2; D not resolved. Between the trimmed V and J ends, which lost 5 bases and 4 bases, there was a span of 11 bases. The CDR3 spans 13 residues. Per germline, CDR1 ENHRY and CDR2 SYGVKD. CDR3: CAISPAGRYGYTF. CDR3 coding DNA: TGTGCCATCAGTCCGGCAGGCCGCTATGGCTACACCTTC.

This chain connects TRBV7-6 to TRBJ2-2; unclear D gene. Germline V gene data show CDR1 as SGHVS and CDR2 as FNYEAQ. CDR3 length: 14 amino acids. V gave up 5 bases and J gave up 4 bases, with 11 bases separating them. CDR3 sequence reads: CASSPLGITGELFF. The CDR3, as DNA: TGTGCCAGCAGCCCCCTGGGGATCACCGGGGAGCTGTTTTTT.

This clone was seen more than once but under ten times. This sequence joins TRBV5-5 and TRBJ1-2; unclear D gene. Trimming pared 0 bases from V and 3 bases from J, leaving 3 bases between. Germline V gene sequence: CDR1 SGHKS, CDR2 YYEKEE (reference sequence). There are 12 residues in the CDR3. The DNA of the CDR3 is TGTGCCAGCAGCTTGGACGACTATGGCTACACCTTC. Translating gives CASSLDDYGYTF.